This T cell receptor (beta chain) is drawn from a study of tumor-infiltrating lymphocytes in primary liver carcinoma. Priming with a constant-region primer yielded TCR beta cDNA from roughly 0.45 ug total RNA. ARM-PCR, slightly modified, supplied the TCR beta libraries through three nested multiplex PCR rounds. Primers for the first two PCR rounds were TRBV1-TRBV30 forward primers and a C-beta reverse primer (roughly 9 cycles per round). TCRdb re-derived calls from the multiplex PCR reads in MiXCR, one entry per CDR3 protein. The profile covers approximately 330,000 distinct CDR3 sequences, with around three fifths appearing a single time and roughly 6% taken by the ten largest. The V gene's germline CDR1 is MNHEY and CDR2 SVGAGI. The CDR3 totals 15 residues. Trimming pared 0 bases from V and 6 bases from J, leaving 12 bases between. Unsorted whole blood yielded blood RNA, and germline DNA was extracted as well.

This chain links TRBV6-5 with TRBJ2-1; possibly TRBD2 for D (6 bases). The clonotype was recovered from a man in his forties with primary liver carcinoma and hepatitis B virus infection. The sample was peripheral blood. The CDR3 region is CASSYSGLPLNEQFF. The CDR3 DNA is TGTGCCAGCAGTTACTCGGGACTCCCCCTCAATGAGCAGTTCTTC.